This passage covers 4 T cell receptor beta chains from one sample sequenced in a study of blood T cell repertoires in COVID-19. Profiled with immunoSEQ multiplex PCR; TCRdb holds only in-frame clones, not every one. The table has just over 150,000 clones, 92% seen once; the top ten hold about 4.8%. Material: peripheral blood. The receptors were sampled from a man in his thirties or forties with COVID-19, enrolled during active disease.

The chain recombines TRBV5-6 with TRBJ2-7; 7 bases match TRBD1. V was pared by 2 bases and J by 2 bases, with 1 base of the junction left unmatched. Germline-derived CDR1 and CDR2 are SGHDT and YYEEEE. This CDR3 is 13 amino acids long. DNA for the CDR3: TGTGCCAGCAGCTTCCAGGGGGCCTACGAGCAGTACTTC. Encoded protein: CASSFQGAYEQYF.

The rearrangement joins TRBV7-2 to TRBJ2-3; D might be TRBD2 (6 bases). Trimming took 0 bases from V and 11 from J, leaving 9 bases between them. The CDR3 consists of 12 residues. Germline V lookup: CDR1 SGHTA, CDR2 FQGNSA. This CDR3 is CASSLARRGQYF. CDR3 bases: TGTGCCAGCAGCTTAGCGAGGCGGGGGCAGTATTTT.

CDR3 in DNA: TGTGCCAGCAGCTTATGGACAGGGGCGTACCAGCCCCAGCATTTT. Its translation: CASSLWTGAYQPQHF. This chain links TRBV5-6 with TRBJ1-5, with TRBD1 matching over 9 bases. The V gene's germline CDR1 is SGHDT and CDR2 YYEEEE. Unmatched junction bases numbered 7, after V lost 2 bases and J lost 7 bases. The CDR3 totals 15 residues.

V is TRBV19 and J is TRBJ2-1; D is perhaps TRBD1 (5 bases). CDR1 and CDR2 (germline): LNHDA, SQIVND (reference sequence). Between the trimmed V and J ends, which lost 3 bases and 2 bases, there was a span of 11 bases. The CDR3 totals 15 residues. Written as DNA, the CDR3 is TGTGCCAGTAGTATTTCGCAGGGTACCTACAATGAGCAGTTCTTC. Translation gives CASSISQGTYNEQFF.